These 2 T cell receptor beta chains originate from one sample sequenced in a study of T cell responses to AZD1222 COVID-19 vaccine (dated by TCRdb to about 2021). This specimen's time point label, interpreted: baseline before first vaccination. The method behind the library was the immunoSEQ multiplex PCR assay. Held by TCRdb, this immuneACCESS table contains in-frame sequences only and omits some clones. Under half of the omission traces to an unresolved V gene where checked; the cause of the rest is unknown. The sample table records 240,000 or so clones; roughly 93% of these occur just once. The ten largest make up 0.55% of the sample. The sample consisted of peripheral blood, taken on day 0 of AZD1222 vaccination. The receptors stem from an adult in good health.

The CDR3 sequence is CASSRSGGSYEQYF. The CDR3 region has the DNA TGTGCCAGCAGCCGTTCTGGGGGGTCCTACGAGCAGTACTTC. The rearrangement uses TRBV5-4 and TRBJ2-7, with D maybe TRBD2 (6 bases). The V gene lost 4 bases and the J gene lost 1 base, with 12 bases spanning the gap. Germline V lookup: CDR1 SGHNT, CDR2 YYREEE (reference sequence). The CDR3 spans 14 residues.

This chain joins TRBV5-4 and TRBJ2-1, with 9 bases lining up with TRBD1. The germline V gene encodes CDR1 SGHNT and CDR2 YYREEE (reference sequence). The CDR3 length is 14 residues. The junction had 5 bases not matched to a gene; V was cut back by 3 bases and J by 7 bases. CDR3 bases: TGTGCCAGCAGCTATAGGGACAGGGAAAATGAGCAGTTCTTC. Encoded protein: CASSYRDRENEQFF.